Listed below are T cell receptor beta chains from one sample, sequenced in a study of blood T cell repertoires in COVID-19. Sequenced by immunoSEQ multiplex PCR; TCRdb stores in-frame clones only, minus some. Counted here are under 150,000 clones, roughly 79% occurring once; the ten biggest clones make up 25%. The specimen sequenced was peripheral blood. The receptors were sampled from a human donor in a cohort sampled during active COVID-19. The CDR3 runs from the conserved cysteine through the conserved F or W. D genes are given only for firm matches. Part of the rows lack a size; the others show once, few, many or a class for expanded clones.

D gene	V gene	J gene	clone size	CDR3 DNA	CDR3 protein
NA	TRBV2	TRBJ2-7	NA	TGTGCCAGCAGTGAGATGCGATCGTACGAGCAGTACTTC	CASSEMRSYEQYF
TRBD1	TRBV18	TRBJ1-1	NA	TGTGCCAGCTCCCCTGGGACAGGAGTGTTAACTGAAGCTTTCTTT	CASSPGTGVLTEAFF
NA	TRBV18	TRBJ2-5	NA	TGTGCCAGCTCACCCACCCGGGGGCAAGAGACCCAGTACTTC	CASSPTRGQETQYF
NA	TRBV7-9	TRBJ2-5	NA	TGTGCCAGCAGCCGGCAAGAGACCCAGTACTTC	CASSRQETQYF
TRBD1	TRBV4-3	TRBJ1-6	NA	TGCGCCAGCAGCCAAGTATCGGGGACGGGACAGGGGAGGCCCCTCCACTTT	CASSQVSGTGQGRPLHF
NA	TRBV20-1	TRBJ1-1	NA	TGCAGTGCATCCAAGAACACTGAAGCTTTCTTT	CSASKNTEAFF
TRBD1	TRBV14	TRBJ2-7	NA	TGTGCCAGCAGCCGATACCGGGACAGGGGCTACGAGCAGTACTTC	CASSRYRDRGYEQYF
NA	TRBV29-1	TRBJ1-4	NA	TGCAGCGCGATCACCCCGGGTAGGGAAAAACTGTTTTTT	CSAITPGREKLFF
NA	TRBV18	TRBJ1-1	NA	TGTGCCAGCTCACCTGCGTTTATAAACACTGAAGCTTTCTTT	CASSPAFINTEAFF
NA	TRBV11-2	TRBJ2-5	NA	TGTGCCAGCAGCCCTCTGGGCAGCACTAGCCAAGAGACCCAGTACTTC	CASSPLGSTSQETQYF
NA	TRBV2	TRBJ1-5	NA	TGTGCCAGCAGTGAAGAGGTACGGGATCAGCCCCAGCATTTT	CASSEEVRDQPQHF
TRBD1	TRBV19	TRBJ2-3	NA	TGTGCCAGTAGGTACGACAGGGCTACAGATACGCAGTATTTT	CASRYDRATDTQYF
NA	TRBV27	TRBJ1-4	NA	TGTGCCAGCAGTTTACAGGGTCTCACTAATGAAAAACTGTTTTTT	CASSLQGLTNEKLFF
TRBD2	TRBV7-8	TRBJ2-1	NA	TGTGCCAGCGAAGACTCGGCGGGAGAGGTCTTTGGTTCCTACAATGAGCAGTTCTTC	CASEDSAGEVFGSYNEQFF
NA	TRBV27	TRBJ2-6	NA	TGTGCCAGCAGTTCTGTTGGGGGGAGTGCTGGGGCCAACGTCCTGACTTTC	CASSSVGGSAGANVLTF
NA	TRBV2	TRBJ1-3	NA	TGTGCCAGCAGTCGTAGAAGTAGAACTGGAAACACCATATATTTT	CASSRRSRTGNTIYF
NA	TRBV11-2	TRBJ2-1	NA	TGTGCCAGCAGCTTAGGAGGGCATCCCCTCCCGGGCAATGAGCAGTTCTTC	CASSLGGHPLPGNEQFF
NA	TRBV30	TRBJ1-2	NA	TGTGCCTGGAGTGTAGCCCACAGGGTGGGTGGCTACACCTTC	CAWSVAHRVGGYTF
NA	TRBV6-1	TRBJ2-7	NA	TGTGCCAGCAGTGAAAGGGTGTCGACAGTCTACGAGCAGTACTTC	CASSERVSTVYEQYF
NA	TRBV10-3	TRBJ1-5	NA	TGTGCCATCAGTGAGGAGGGTCTCGGCAATCAGCCCCAGCATTTT	CAISEEGLGNQPQHF
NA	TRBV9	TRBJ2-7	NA	TGTGCCAGCAGTACCAGTCCACAGGGCTACGAGCAGTACTTC	CASSTSPQGYEQYF
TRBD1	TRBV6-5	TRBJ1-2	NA	TGTGCCAGCAGTTACTCGACAGGGGACTATGGCTACACCTTC	CASSYSTGDYGYTF
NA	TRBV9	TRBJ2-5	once	TGTGCCAGCAGCCTGGGGACTGGGGAGACCCAGTACTTC	CASSLGTGETQYF
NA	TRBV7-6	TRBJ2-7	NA	TGTGCCAGCAGCTTAGGTCAGGTGTCCTACGAGCAGTACTTC	CASSLGQVSYEQYF
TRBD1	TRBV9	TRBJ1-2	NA	TGTGCCAGTAGAGGACAGGGCAACGGTGGCTACACCTTC	CASRGQGNGGYTF
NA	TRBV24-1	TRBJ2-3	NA	TGTGCCACCAGTGACGCGGACACAGATACGCAGTATTTT	CATSDADTDTQYF
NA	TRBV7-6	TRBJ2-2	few	TGTGCCAGCAGCTTAGGAGACAGATTCACCGGGGAGCTGTTTTTT	CASSLGDRFTGELFF
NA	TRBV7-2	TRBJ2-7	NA	TGTGCCAGCAGCTTAAATATGCAGGCTTACGAGCAGTACTTC	CASSLNMQAYEQYF
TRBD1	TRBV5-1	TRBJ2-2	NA	TGCGCCAGCAGCCCTAGGTCGGGACAGGTATATTCCGGGGAGCTGTTTTTT	CASSPRSGQVYSGELFF
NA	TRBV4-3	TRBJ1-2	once	TGCGCCAGCAGCCAAGATAGGGGAACTGGCTACACCTTC	CASSQDRGTGYTF
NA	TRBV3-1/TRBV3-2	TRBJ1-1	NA	TGTGCCAGCAGCCAGACTGGACTGCGGACTGCACGGAACACTGAAGCTTTCTTT	CASSQTGLRTARNTEAFF